The clone carrying this T cell receptor (beta chain) was observed a handful of times. Its antigen is undetermined. The data originate from a study of Graves' ophthalmopathy and Graves' hyperthyroidism. Study as a whole: Ahead of any treatment, peripheral blood was obtained at the initial diagnosis. Study results and caveats: In blood, most expanded thyroid clonotypes above 0.001 frequency were also detected. Cross-validated, the 13-signature model showed 87.88%/81.08% sensitivity/specificity, and 80%/75% in the test set.

Amplification from RNA transcripts yielded the TCR beta CDR3 regions. The first round was an RT-PCR with HTBI primers, and the second round was a multiplex PCR. Via MiXCR, TCRdb re-called the multiplex PCR reads, giving one row per CDR3 protein. This sample carries 500,000 to 800,000 distinct CDR3 sequences, about two fifths of them seen once, and the ten largest clones take around 3%. The trim removed 6 bases at V and 0 bases at J, leaving 8 bases unmatched. CDR3 length equals 15 residues. This clonotype was sampled from an adult man with Graves' ophthalmopathy. The chain is built from TRBV12-3 or TRBV12-4 and TRBJ2-7, with 7 bases that match TRBD2. Sequencing input: peripheral blood. Here the CDR3 reads CASRPSGGSSYEQYF. DNA of the CDR3: TGTGCCAGCAGACCCTCGGGAGGTTCCTCCTACGAGCAGTACTTC.